This TCR beta chain emerged from a study of cytomegalovirus exposure and HLA in healthy donors. Germline-derived CDR1 and CDR2 are LNHDA and SQIVND (reference sequence). The CDR3 loop spans 17 amino acids. Trimming removed 3 bases at V and 1 base at J, with 15 bases between. With respect to this clone: No antigen is known for it.

PCR was performed using 60 Vbeta and 13 Jbeta primers. The table came from immunoSEQ multiplex PCR; TCRdb's copy has only in-frame clones and leaves some out. This table has roughly 150,000 clones, 70% to 75% appearing once. Study-wide results and caveats: TCR beta chains numbering some 160 were designated cytomegalovirus-associated. Rare TCR sequences dominated, though some public TCRs recurred in many donors. In a later analysis, donors in an Asian-associated ancestry cluster reportedly had fewer N-insertions in productive TCRs than the cohort mean.

J is TRBJ2-2 and V is TRBV19, with D possibly being TRBD1 (6 bases). This TCR came from a woman aged 25 to 45 in good health and CMV-seronegative. The material sequenced was PBMCs. The CDR3 DNA follows: TGTGCCAGTAGTATGGGGGCAGTAGCAGGGAACACCGGGGAGCTGTTTTTT. Encoded protein: CASSMGAVAGNTGELFF.